The rows below give T cell receptor beta chains drawn from one sample of a study of blood T cell repertoires in COVID-19. The table came from immunoSEQ multiplex PCR; TCRdb's copy has only in-frame clones and leaves some out. The data hold approximately 390,000 clones, with approximately 88% observed a single time. The sample consisted of PBMCs or T cells enriched from blood (not recorded which). Receptors were obtained from a middle-aged woman with acute COVID-19. Each CDR3 is given with its conserved first and last residue. D genes are given only for firm matches. Not all rows give a size; the values are once, few, many and, for expanded clones, a class.

>TRBV3-1/TRBV3-2|TRBD1|14|.
CASSRDRVNQPQHF
>TRBV5-1|.|15|.
CASSLVGRAYNEQFF
>TRBV24-1|.|14|.
CATSMTGHTGELFF
>TRBV9|TRBD1|15|.
CASSPTGSYNTEAFF
>TRBV24-1|.|15|once
CATSDRQTNTGELFF
>TRBV18|.|15|.
CASSPRGQFNQPQHF
>TRBV2|TRBD2|15|.
CASSVGGGSVETQYF
>TRBV24-1|TRBD1|14|.
CATSPGTADYGYTF
>TRBV14|.|16|.
CASSQDYRTAPYEQYF
>TRBV2|TRBD1|16|.
CASSASGTELQETQYF
>TRBV7-9|.|15|.
CASSLALTAFYGYTF
>TRBV30|.|16|.
CAWSYRQTWANEKLFF
>TRBV6-5|.|15|.
CASSYAQDPNYGYTF
>TRBV18|.|13|.
CASSHREREKLFF
>TRBV2|.|11|.
CASGAGTEAFF
>TRBV7-8|.|18|.
CASSLEQQTSSYNSPLHF
>TRBV12-2|.|15|.
CASRLGRGFVGSRVF
>TRBV5-1|TRBD1|16|.
CASSYRTGGRAGELFF
>TRBV5-1|TRBD1|13|.
CASSLDRGQPQHF
>TRBV7-8|.|15|few
CASSLIDGWNYGYTF
>TRBV2|TRBD1|16|.
CASSAGLDRVDGEQYF
>TRBV5-1|.|14|.
CASSFGGFGETQYF
>TRBV7-9|.|11|.
CASSVTYEQYF
>TRBV29-1|.|13|.
CSVGGRAGNTIYF
>TRBV5-1|.|14|.
CASSMPGENYGYTF
>TRBV27|.|13|.
CASIGAGDQPQHF